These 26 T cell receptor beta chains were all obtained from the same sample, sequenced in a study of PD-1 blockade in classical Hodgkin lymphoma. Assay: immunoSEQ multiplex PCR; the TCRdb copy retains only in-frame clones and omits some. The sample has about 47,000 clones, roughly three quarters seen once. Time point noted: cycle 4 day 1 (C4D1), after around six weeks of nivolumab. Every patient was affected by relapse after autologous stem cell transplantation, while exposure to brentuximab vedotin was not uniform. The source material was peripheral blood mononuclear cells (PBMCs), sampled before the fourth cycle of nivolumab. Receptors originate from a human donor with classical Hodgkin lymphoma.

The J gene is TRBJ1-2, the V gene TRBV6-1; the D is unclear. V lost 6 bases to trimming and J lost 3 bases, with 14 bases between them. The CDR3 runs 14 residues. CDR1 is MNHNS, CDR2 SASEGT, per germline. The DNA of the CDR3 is TGTGCCAGCAGCTCCCGGGTTTCAGACTATGGCTACACCTTC. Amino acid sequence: CASSSRVSDYGYTF.

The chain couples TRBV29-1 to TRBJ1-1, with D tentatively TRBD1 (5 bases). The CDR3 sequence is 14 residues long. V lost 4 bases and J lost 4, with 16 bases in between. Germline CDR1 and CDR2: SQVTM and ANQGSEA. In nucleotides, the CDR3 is TGCAGCGTTGGCCTGCAGGGAGGGTCCACTGAAGCTTTCTTT. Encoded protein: CSVGLQGGSTEAFF.

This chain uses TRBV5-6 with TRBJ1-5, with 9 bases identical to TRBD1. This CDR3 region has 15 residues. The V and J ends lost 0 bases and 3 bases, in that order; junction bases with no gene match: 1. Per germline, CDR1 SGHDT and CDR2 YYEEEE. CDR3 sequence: CASSLGQGDNQPQHF. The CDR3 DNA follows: TGTGCCAGCAGCTTGGGACAGGGGGACAATCAGCCCCAGCATTTT. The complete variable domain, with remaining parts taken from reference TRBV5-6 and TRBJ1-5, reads DAGVTQSPTHLIKTRGQQVTLRCSPKSGHDTVSWYQQALGQGPQFIFQYYEEEERQRGNFPDRFSGHQFPNYSSELNVNALLLGDSALYLCASSLGQGDNQPQHFGDGTRLSIL.

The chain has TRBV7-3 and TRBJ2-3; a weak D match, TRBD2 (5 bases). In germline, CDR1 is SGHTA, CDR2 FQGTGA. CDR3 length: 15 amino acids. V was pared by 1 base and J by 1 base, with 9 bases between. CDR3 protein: CASSLMMDCTDTQYF. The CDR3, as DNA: TGTGCCAGCAGCTTAATGATGGACTGCACAGATACGCAGTATTTT.

The DNA for the CDR3 is TGTGCCAGCACACCGGGGGACACTGAAGCTTTCTTT. Translation gives CASTPGDTEAFF. The rearrangement uses TRBV28 and TRBJ1-1; a possible D gene is TRBD1 (5 bases). This CDR3 has 12 amino acids. Trimming stripped 7 bases from V and 3 bases from J, with 9 bases between. The germline CDR1 and CDR2 sequences are MDHEN and SYDVKM.

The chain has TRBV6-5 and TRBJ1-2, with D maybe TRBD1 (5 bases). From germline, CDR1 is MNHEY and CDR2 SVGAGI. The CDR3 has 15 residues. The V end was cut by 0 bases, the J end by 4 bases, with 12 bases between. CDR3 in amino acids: CASSYSRGAPYGYTF. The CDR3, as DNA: TGTGCCAGCAGTTACTCTCGCGGGGCCCCCTATGGCTACACCTTC.

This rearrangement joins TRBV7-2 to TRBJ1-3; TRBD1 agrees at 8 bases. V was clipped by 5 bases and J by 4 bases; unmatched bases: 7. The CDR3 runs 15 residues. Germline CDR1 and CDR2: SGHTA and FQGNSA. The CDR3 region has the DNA TGTGCCAGCAGCCATTCAGGGGGCCCAGGAAACACCATATATTTT. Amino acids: CASSHSGGPGNTIYF.

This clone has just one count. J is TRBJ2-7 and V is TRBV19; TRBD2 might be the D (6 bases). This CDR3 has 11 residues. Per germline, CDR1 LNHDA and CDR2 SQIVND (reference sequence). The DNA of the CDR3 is TGTGGACGGGGGACCTCCTACGAGCAGTACTTC. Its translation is CGRGTSYEQYF.

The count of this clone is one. In nucleotides, the CDR3 is TGTGCCAGCAGCTCGAACGACCGGGGCTACACCTTC. It specifies CASSSNDRGYTF. The chain is built from TRBV7-9 and TRBJ1-2; no clear D. The V end lost 4 bases, the J end lost 8 bases, and 11 bases lay between the germline ends. The CDR3 extends over 12 amino acids. Germline V gene lookup returns CDR1 SEHNR and CDR2 FQNEAQ (reference sequence).

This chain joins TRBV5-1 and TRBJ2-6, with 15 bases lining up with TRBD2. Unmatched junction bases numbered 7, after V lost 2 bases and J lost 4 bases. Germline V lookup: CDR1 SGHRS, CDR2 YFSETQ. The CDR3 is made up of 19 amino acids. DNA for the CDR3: TGCGCCAGCAGCTTTGAGAGGACTAGCGGGGGGGCCGGGGCCAACGTCCTGACTTTC. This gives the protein CASSFERTSGGAGANVLTF.

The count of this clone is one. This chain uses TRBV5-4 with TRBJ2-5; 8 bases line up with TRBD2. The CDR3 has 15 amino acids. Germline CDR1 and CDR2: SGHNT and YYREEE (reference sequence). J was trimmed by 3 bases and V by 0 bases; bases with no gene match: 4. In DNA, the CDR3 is TGTGCCAGCAGCTTGGCTAGCGGGTGGGAAGAGACCCAGTACTTC. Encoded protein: CASSLASGWEETQYF.

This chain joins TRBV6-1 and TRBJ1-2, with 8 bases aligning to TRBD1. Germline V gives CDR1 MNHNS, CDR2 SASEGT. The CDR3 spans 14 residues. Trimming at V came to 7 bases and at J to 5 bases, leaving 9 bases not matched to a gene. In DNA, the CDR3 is TGTGCCAGCAATCGAGGACAGGGCCTGTATGGCTACACCTTC. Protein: CASNRGQGLYGYTF.

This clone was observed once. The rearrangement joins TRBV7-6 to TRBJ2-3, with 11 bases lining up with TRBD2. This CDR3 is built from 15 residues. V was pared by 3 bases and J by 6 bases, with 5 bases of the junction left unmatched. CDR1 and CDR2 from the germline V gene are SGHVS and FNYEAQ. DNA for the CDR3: TGTGCCAGCAGCTTTAGCGGGGGGGCTTCCGATACGCAGTATTTT. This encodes CASSFSGGASDTQYF.

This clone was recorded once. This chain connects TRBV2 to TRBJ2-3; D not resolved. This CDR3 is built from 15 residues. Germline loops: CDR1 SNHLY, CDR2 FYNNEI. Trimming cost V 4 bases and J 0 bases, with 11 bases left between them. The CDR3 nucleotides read TGTGCCAGCAGTGTGGACGGCTTAAGCACAGATACGCAGTATTTT. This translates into CASSVDGLSTDTQYF.

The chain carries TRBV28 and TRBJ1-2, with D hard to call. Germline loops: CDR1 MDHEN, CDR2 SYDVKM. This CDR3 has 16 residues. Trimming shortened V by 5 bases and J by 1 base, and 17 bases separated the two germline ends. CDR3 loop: CASSPTKEDFNYGYTF. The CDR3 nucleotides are TGTGCCAGCAGTCCTACTAAGGAAGATTTTAACTATGGCTACACCTTC.

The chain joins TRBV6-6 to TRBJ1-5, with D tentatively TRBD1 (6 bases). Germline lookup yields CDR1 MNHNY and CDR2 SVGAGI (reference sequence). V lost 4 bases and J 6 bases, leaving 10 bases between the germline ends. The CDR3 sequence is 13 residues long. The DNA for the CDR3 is TGTGCCAGCAGTTCCAGGACAGTTCAGCCCCAGCATTTT. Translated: CASSSRTVQPQHF.

CDR3 in DNA: TGTGCCAGCAGCTTCCGGACTAGCGGCTACGAGCAGTACTTC. This codes for CASSFRTSGYEQYF. The V call is TRBV9, the J call TRBJ2-7, with TRBD2 matching over 10 bases. Germline V gene lookup returns CDR1 SGDLS and CDR2 YYNGEE. This CDR3 has 14 amino acids. The trim removed 4 bases at V and 3 bases at J, leaving 4 bases unmatched.

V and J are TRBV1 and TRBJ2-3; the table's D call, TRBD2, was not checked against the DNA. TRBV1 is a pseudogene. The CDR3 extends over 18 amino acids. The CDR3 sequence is CTSSQDKLPGLAGDTQYF. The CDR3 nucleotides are TGCACCAGCAGCCAGGATAAACTGCCGGGACTAGCGGGAGATACGCAGTATTTT.

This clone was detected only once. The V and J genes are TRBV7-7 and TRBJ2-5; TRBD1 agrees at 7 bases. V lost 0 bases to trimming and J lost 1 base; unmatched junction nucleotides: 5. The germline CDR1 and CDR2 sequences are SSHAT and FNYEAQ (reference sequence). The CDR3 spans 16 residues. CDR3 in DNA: TGTGCCAGCAGCTTAGCAGGGGGCTCCCCCCAAGAGACCCAGTACTTC. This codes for CASSLAGGSPQETQYF.

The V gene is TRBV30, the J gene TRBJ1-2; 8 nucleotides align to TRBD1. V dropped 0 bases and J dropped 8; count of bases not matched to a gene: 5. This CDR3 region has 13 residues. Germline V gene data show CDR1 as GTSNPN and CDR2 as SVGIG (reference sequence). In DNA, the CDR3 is TGTGCCTGGAGTGTACGACAGGGGAACGGCTACACCTTC. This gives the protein CAWSVRQGNGYTF.

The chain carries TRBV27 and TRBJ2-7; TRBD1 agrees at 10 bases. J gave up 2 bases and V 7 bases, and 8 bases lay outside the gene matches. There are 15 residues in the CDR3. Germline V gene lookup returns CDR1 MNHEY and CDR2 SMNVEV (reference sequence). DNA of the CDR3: TGTGCCAGCAAAGGGGCCGGGACAGGGGCCTACGAGCAGTACTTC. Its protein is CASKGAGTGAYEQYF.

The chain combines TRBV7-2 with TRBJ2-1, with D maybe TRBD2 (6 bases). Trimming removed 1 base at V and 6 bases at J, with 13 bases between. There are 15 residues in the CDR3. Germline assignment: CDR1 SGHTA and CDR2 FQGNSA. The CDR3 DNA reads TGTGCCAGCAGCTTAGTAGTGCTAGCGAGCAATGAGCAGTTCTTC. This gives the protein CASSLVVLASNEQFF.

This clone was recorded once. The CDR3 spells CASSIGLAGSGELFF. The CDR3, as DNA: TGTGCCAGCAGTATCGGACTAGCGGGGTCCGGGGAGCTGTTTTTT. The chain joins TRBV27 to TRBJ2-2, with TRBD2 matching over 12 bases. CDR1 and CDR2 (germline): MNHEY, SMNVEV (reference sequence). The V segment lost 5 bases and the J segment 6 bases; nucleotides outside the gene matches: 4. CDR3 size: 15 residues.

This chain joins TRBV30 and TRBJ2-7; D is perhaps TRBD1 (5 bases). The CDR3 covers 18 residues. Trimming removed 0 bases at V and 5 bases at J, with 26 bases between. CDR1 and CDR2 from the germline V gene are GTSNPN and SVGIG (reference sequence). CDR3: CAWSVDPVSRGNRDEQYF. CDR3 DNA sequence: TGTGCCTGGAGTGTCGATCCAGTCTCAAGGGGCAATCGAGACGAGCAGTACTTC.

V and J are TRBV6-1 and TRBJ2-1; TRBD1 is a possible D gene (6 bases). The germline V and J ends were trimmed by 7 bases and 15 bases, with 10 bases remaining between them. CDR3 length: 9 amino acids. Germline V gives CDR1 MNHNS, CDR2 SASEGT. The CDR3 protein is CASMGAWFF. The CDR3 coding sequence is TGTGCCAGCATGGGGGCATGGTTCTTC.

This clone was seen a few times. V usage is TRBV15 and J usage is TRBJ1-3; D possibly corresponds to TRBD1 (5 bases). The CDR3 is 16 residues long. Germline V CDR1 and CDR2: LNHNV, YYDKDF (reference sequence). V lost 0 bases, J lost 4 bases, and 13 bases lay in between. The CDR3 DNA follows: TGTGCCACCAGCAGAGATGCCGGGACCGGCGGAAACACCATATATTTT. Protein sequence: CATSRDAGTGGNTIYF. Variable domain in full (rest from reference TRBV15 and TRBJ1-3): DAMVIQNPRYQVTQFGKPVTLSCSQTLNHNVMYWYQQKSSQAPKLLFHYYDKDFNNEADTPDNFQSRRPNTSFCFLDIRSPGLGDTAMYLCATSRDAGTGGNTIYFGEGSWLTVV.